What follows is one T cell receptor (beta chain) and its context. The CDR3 is 16 residues long. Germline V gene lookup returns CDR1 MNHEY and CDR2 SVGAGI. V was cut by 4 bases and J by 0 bases, with 15 bases left in between. Patients at the Seattle site were enrolled during active infection and followed longitudinally. The data are from a study of blood T cell repertoires in COVID-19. Overall study context: Researchers got acute and convalescent COVID-19 samples from the United States, Italy and Spain. Sources were T cells, B-cell-depleted T cells, or PBMCs; the material itself was cDNA or gDNA.

Authors' data handling: Nucleated cell number was recorded as an estimate derived from reference gene primer amplification. Profiled with immunoSEQ multiplex PCR; TCRdb holds only in-frame clones, not every one. V, J and clone size are taken as reported in that table, and D and trimming were inferred from the DNA itself. The sample holds approximately 210,000 clones, about nine tenths seen once. The V and J genes are TRBV6-5 and TRBJ1-1; perhaps TRBD1 as D (6 bases). Sample: peripheral blood. The clonotype comes from a man in his fifties or sixties with COVID-19, enrolled during active disease. CDR3 sequence reads: CASSSGGLDMNTEAFF. The CDR3 DNA sequence: TGTGCCAGCAGTTCGGGGGGGCTAGATATGAACACTGAAGCTTTCTTT.